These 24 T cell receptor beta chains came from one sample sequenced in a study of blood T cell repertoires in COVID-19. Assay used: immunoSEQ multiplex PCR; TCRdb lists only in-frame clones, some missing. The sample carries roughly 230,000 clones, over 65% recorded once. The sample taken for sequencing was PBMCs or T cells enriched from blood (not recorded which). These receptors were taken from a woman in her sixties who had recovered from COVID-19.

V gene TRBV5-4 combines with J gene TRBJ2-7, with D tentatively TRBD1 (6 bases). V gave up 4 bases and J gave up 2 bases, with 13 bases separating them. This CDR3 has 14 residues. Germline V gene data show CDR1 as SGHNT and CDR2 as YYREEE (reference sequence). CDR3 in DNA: TGTGCCAGCAGCAGGGGAACAGGGCCCTACGAGCAGTACTTC. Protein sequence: CASSRGTGPYEQYF.

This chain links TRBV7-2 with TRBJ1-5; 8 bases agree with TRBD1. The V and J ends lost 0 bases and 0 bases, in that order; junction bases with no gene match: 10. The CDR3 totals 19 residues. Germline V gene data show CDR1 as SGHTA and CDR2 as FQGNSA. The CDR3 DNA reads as TGTGCCAGCAGCTTAGCGGCAGGACAGGGCTCCTATAGCAATCAGCCCCAGCATTTT. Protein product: CASSLAAGQGSYSNQPQHF.

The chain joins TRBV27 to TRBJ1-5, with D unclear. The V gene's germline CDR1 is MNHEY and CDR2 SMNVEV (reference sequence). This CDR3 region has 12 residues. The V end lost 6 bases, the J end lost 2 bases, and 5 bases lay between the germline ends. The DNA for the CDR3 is TGTGCCAGCAGAGAGGGCAATCAGCCCCAGCATTTT. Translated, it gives CASREGNQPQHF.

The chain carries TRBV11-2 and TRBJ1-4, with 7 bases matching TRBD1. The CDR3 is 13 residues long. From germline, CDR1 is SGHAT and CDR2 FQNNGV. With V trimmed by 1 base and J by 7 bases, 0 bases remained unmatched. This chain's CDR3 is CASSLAGGEKLFF. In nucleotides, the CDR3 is TGTGCCAGCAGCTTAGCAGGGGGTGAAAAACTGTTTTTT.

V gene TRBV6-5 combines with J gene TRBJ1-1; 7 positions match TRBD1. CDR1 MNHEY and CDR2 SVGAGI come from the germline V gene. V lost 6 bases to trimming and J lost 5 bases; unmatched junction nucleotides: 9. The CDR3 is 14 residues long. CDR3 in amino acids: CASSERQGGTEAFF. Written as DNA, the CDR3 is TGTGCCAGCAGCGAGAGACAGGGTGGGACTGAAGCTTTCTTT.

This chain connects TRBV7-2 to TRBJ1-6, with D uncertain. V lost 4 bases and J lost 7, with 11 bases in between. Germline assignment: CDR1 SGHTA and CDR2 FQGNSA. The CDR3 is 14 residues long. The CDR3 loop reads CASSSSTGNSPLHF. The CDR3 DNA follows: TGTGCCAGCAGCTCTAGCACTGGGAATTCACCCCTCCACTTT.

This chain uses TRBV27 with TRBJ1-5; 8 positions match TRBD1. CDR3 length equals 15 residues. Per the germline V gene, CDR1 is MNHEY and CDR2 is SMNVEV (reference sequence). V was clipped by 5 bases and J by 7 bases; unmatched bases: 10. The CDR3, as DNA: TGTGCCAGCAGTCCCCTCGGACAGGGTAAACAGCCCCAGCATTTT. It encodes CASSPLGQGKQPQHF.

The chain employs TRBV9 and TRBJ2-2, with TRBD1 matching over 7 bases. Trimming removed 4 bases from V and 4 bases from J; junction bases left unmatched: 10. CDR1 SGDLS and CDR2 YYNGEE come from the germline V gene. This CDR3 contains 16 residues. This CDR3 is CASSPETGRGTGELFF. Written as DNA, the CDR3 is TGTGCCAGCAGCCCCGAGACAGGGCGCGGCACCGGGGAGCTGTTTTTT.

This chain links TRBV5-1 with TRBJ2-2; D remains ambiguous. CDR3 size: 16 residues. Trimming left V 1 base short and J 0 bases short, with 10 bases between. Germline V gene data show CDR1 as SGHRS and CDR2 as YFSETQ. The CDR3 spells CASSLFGIANTGELFF. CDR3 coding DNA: TGCGCCAGCAGCTTGTTTGGCATTGCGAACACCGGGGAGCTGTTTTTT.

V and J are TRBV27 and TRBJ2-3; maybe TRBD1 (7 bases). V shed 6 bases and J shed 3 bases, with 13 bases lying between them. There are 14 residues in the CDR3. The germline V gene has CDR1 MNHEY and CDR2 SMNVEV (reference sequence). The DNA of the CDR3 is TGTGCCAGCAGGATACAGGGGAGGACAGATACGCAGTATTTT. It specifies CASRIQGRTDTQYF.

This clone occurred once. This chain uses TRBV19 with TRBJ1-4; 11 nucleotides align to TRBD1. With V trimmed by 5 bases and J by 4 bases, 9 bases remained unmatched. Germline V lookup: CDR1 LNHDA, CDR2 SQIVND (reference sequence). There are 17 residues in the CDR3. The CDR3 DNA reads TGTGCCAGTAGTCAAAACGGACAGGGGGCCGGTAATGAAAAACTGTTTTTT. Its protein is CASSQNGQGAGNEKLFF.

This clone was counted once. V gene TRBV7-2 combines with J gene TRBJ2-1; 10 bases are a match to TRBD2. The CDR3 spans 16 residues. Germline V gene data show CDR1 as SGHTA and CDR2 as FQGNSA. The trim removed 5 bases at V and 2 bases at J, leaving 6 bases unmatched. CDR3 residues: CASSAPTSGAYNEQFF. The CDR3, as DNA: TGTGCCAGCAGCGCACCTACTAGCGGGGCCTACAATGAGCAGTTCTTC.

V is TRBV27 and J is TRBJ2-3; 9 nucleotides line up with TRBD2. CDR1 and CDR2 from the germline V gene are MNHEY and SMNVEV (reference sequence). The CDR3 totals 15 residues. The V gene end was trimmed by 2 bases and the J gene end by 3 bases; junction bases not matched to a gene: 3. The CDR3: CASSLSGGLTDTQYF. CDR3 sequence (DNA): TGTGCCAGCAGTTTAAGCGGGGGGTTAACAGATACGCAGTATTTT.

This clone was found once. In DNA, the CDR3 is TGTGCCAGCAGCGTAGCGTTAGGAGGACGAGGAGCCGGGGCCAACGTCCTGACTTTC. Translating it yields CASSVALGGRGAGANVLTF. The chain carries TRBV9 and TRBJ2-6; weak D call: TRBD2 (5 bases). This CDR3 is 19 amino acids long. Germline-derived CDR1 and CDR2 are SGDLS and YYNGEE. With 0 bases removed from V and 4 bases from J, the gap between germline ends came to 20 bases.

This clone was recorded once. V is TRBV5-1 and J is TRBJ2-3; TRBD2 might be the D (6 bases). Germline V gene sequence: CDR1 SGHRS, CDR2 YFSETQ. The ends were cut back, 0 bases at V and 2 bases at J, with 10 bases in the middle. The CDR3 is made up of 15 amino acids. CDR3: CASSLAGGPTDTQYF. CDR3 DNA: TGCGCCAGCAGCTTGGCCGGGGGACCCACAGATACGCAGTATTTT.

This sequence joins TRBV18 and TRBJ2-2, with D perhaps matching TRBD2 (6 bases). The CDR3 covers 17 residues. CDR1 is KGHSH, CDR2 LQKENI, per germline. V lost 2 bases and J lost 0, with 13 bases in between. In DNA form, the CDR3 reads TGTGCCAGCTCACCAGACCCGGGAGACGCGAACACCGGGGAGCTGTTTTTT. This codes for CASSPDPGDANTGELFF.

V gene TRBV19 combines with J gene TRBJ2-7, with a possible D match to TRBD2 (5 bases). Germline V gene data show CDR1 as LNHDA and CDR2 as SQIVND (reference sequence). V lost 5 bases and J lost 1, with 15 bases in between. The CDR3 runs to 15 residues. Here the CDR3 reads CASSLIGPGSYEQYF. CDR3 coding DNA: TGTGCCAGTAGTCTCATCGGACCGGGATCCTACGAGCAGTACTTC.

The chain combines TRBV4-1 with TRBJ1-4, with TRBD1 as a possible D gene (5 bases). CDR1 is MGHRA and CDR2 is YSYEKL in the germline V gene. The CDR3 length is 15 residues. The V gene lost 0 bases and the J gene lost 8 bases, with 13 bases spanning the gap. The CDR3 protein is CASSQELNHREKLFF. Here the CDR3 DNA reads TGCGCCAGCAGCCAAGAATTAAATCACAGGGAAAAACTGTTTTTT.

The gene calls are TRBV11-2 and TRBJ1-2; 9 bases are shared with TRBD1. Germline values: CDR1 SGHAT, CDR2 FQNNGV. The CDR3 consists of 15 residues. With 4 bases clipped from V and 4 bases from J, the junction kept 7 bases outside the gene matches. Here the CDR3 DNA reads TGTGCCAGCAGCTCCATGAGGGACAGGGTCTATGGCTACACCTTC. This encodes CASSSMRDRVYGYTF.

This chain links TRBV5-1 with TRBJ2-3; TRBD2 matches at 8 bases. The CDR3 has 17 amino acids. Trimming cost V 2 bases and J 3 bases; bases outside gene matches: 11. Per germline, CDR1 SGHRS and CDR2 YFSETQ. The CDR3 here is CASSFVSGVAGTDTQYF. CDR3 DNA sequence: TGCGCCAGCAGCTTTGTGAGCGGGGTAGCGGGAACAGATACGCAGTATTTT. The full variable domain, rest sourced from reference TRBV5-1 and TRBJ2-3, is KAGVTQTPRYLIKTRGQQVTLSCSPISGHRSVSWYQQTPGQGLQFLFEYFSETQRNKGNFPGRFSGRQFSNSRSEMNVSTLELGDSALYLCASSFVSGVAGTDTQYFGPGTRLTVL.

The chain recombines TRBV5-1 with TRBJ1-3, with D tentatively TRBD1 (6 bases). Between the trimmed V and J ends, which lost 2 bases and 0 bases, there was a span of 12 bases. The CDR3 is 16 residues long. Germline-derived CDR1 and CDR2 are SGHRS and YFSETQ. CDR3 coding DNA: TGCGCCAGCAGCTTAGCAGGGGTTCTCTCTGGAAACACCATATATTTT. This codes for CASSLAGVLSGNTIYF.

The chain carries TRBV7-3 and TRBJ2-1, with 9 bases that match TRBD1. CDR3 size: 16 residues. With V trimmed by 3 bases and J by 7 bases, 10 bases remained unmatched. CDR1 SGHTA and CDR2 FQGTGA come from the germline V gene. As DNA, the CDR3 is TGTGCCAGCAGCTTGTACGCCGGGACAGGGCGTAATGAGCAGTTCTTC. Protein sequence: CASSLYAGTGRNEQFF.

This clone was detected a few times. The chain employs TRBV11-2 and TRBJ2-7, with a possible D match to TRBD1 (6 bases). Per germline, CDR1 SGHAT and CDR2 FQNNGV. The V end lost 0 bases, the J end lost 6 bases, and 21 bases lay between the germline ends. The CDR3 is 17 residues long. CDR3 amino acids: CASSLDPGDPKPSEQYF. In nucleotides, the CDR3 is TGTGCCAGCAGCTTAGATCCAGGGGATCCCAAGCCGTCCGAGCAGTACTTC.

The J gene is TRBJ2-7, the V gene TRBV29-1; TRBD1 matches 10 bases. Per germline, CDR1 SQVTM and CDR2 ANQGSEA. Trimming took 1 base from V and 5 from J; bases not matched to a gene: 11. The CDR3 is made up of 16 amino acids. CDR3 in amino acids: CSVEGMTDRGPNEQYF. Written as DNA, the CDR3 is TGCAGCGTTGAAGGGATGACCGACAGGGGGCCGAACGAGCAGTACTTC.